This T cell receptor beta chain appears in the sequencing data of a study of a mutant IDH1 vaccine in newly diagnosed glioma. The germline V gene has CDR1 MRHNA and CDR2 SNTAGT. V was pared by 6 bases and J by 4 bases, with 5 bases of the junction left unmatched. The CDR3 spans 14 residues. The assay was immunoSEQ multiplex PCR, and TCRdb's table has in-frame clones only and misses some. Altogether about 60,000 clones are present, approximately 80% being singletons, with the ten largest covering roughly 4.5%. Time point denoted: week 35, safety follow-up. Each dose delivered 300 ug of mutant IDH1 20-mer peptide subcutaneously with imiquimod. Note on this clone: Antigen: not known.

The TCR originated in a man aged 25-45 years with glioma. The gene calls are TRBV6-4 and TRBJ1-1, with 10 bases fitting TRBD1. The input for sequencing was PBMCs, taken from a glioma patient whose treatment included an IDH1 peptide vaccine. CDR3 amino acids: CASRAGTGVTEAFF. The CDR3 DNA sequence: TGTGCCAGCAGAGCCGGGACAGGGGTCACTGAAGCTTTCTTT.